At least ten counts were recorded for the clone carrying this T cell receptor (beta chain). The target antigen is unknown. The entry originates in a study of T-cell memory formation after mild COVID-19. Per germline, CDR1 SGDLS and CDR2 YYNGEE. The CDR3 contains 15 residues. Trimming left V 3 bases short and J 0 bases short, with 12 bases between. Study-wide points: Within pre-infection memory, some responding clones were found, suggesting cross-reactive memory joined.

TCRdb ran MiXCR on the 5' RACE reads and lists one entry per CDR3 protein. The top ten hold about 27% of the sample, which has 110,000 to 150,000 distinct CDR3 sequences, 14% to 15% seen once. The clonotype comes from an adult woman who had mild COVID-19 (a few samples of this study predate the infection). Cell type and time point are not known. V and J are TRBV9 and TRBJ1-1; a weak D match, TRBD1 (6 bases). Input material: PBMCs or a T cell subset sorted from them (not recorded which). The CDR3 loop reads CASSGWTDMNTEAFF. CDR3 DNA: TGTGCCAGCAGCGGATGGACAGACATGAACACTGAAGCTTTCTTT.